This entry lists 31 T cell receptor beta chains sequenced from one sample in a study of cytomegalovirus exposure and HLA in healthy donors. Primers included in the PCR were 60 Vbeta and 13 Jbeta primers. Here immunoSEQ multiplex PCR was the method, and the copy in TCRdb shows in-frame clones only, minus some. Here the sample spans 55,000 to 85,000 clones, around 78% being singletons. The sequenced material came from PBMCs. These receptor sequences come from a man younger than 35 in good health and CMV-seropositive.

The V gene is TRBV6-5, the J gene TRBJ1-2, with a possible D match to TRBD1 (6 bases). V dropped 4 bases and J dropped 9 bases, with 12 bases sitting between them. CDR1 is MNHEY and CDR2 is SVGAGI in the germline V gene. The CDR3 is 12 amino acids. DNA of the CDR3: TGTGCCAGCAGTTCCACAGGGTTCAGCTACACCTTC. Its protein is CASSSTGFSYTF.

The CDR3 sequence: CASSWGLHLPLGYTF. The CDR3 nucleotides read TGTGCCAGCAGTTGGGGACTGCATCTTCCCCTTGGCTACACCTTC. The chain joins TRBV28 to TRBJ1-2; a weak D match, TRBD1 (5 bases). V lost 4 bases and J lost 7, with 19 bases in between. CDR1 and CDR2 (germline): MDHEN, SYDVKM. The CDR3 totals 15 residues.

This clone showed up just a few times. CDR3 region: CASSLARTGLNTEAFF. The CDR3 region has the DNA TGCGCCAGCAGCCTAGCTCGGACAGGACTAAACACTGAAGCTTTCTTT. V usage is TRBV4-1 and J usage is TRBJ1-1; 7 positions agree with TRBD1. The V gene end was trimmed by 4 bases and the J gene end by 2 bases; junction bases not matched to a gene: 10. Per germline, CDR1 MGHRA and CDR2 YSYEKL. CDR3 size: 16 residues.

The chain joins TRBV30 to TRBJ2-7; TRBD2 is a possible D gene (6 bases). CDR1 GTSNPN and CDR2 SVGIG come from the germline V gene (reference sequence). Deletions cut 7 bases from V and 1 base from J, with 8 bases between. The CDR3 has 11 amino acids. CDR3 loop: CASGRSYEQYF. CDR3 DNA sequence: TGTGCCTCTGGGAGGTCCTACGAGCAGTACTTC.

This clone was recorded once. The V and J genes are TRBV5-1 and TRBJ1-1; D unresolved. Germline V CDR1 and CDR2: SGHRS, YFSETQ. Trimming pared 0 bases from V and 2 bases from J, leaving 8 bases between. The CDR3 is 14 residues long. The CDR3 bases are TGCGCCAGCAGCTTGGGTCAGGCCAACACTGAAGCTTTCTTT. It translates to CASSLGQANTEAFF.

The chain links TRBV28 to TRBJ1-2; D is uncertain. From germline, CDR1 is MDHEN and CDR2 SYDVKM. Trimming pared 4 bases from V and 4 bases from J, leaving 16 bases between. This CDR3 comprises 15 residues. CDR3 bases: TGTGCCAGCAGTTCCCGACACTTAAGCATCTATGGCTACACCTTC. Protein: CASSSRHLSIYGYTF.

Here the CDR3 DNA reads TGTGCCTCCGGGACAGGGAAGCCAGATACGCAGTATTTT. Its translation: CASGTGKPDTQYF. V and J are TRBV30 and TRBJ2-3; 9 bases map to TRBD1. This CDR3 comprises 13 residues. V gave up 7 bases and J gave up 4 bases; unmatched junction bases: 6. Germline values: CDR1 GTSNPN, CDR2 SVGIG (reference sequence).

This chain uses TRBV18 with TRBJ1-1; no clear D gene. CDR3 length: 15 amino acids. Trimming took 0 bases from V and 1 from J, leaving 9 bases between them. The V gene's germline CDR1 is KGHSH and CDR2 LQKENI. The CDR3 spells CASSPPSRENTEAFF. The CDR3 DNA follows: TGTGCCAGCTCACCACCGTCACGGGAGAACACTGAAGCTTTCTTT.

This rearrangement joins TRBV7-2 to TRBJ2-7; 7 bases agree with TRBD2. Germline assignment: CDR1 SGHTA and CDR2 FQGNSA. V lost 1 base and J lost 2; bases outside the gene matches: 5. CDR3 size: 15 residues. CDR3 coding DNA: TGTGCCAGCAGCTTAGGCCTAGCGGCCACCTACGAGCAGTACTTC. As protein: CASSLGLAATYEQYF.

The chain joins TRBV15 to TRBJ2-5; D call uncertain. V lost 0 bases and J lost 5, with 4 bases in between. The V gene's germline CDR1 is LNHNV and CDR2 YYDKDF (reference sequence). CDR3 length equals 12 residues. The CDR3 here is CATSRDRETQYF. In nucleotides, the CDR3 is TGTGCCACCAGCAGAGATCGGGAGACCCAGTACTTC. Combining the CDR3 with reference TRBV15 and TRBJ2-5 gives the whole variable domain DAMVIQNPRYQVTQFGKPVTLSCSQTLNHNVMYWYQQKSSQAPKLLFHYYDKDFNNEADTPDNFQSRRPNTSFCFLDIRSPGLGDTAMYLCATSRDRETQYFGPGTRLLVL.

The chain has TRBV9 and TRBJ1-2; D gene unclear. CDR1 and CDR2 (germline): SGDLS, YYNGEE. CDR3 size: 14 residues. Between the trimmed V and J ends, which lost 0 bases and 3 bases, there was a span of 9 bases. CDR3 DNA: TGTGCCAGCAGCGTAGGGCAGAAAGACTATGGCTACACCTTC. Amino acid sequence: CASSVGQKDYGYTF. The full variable domain, rest sourced from reference TRBV9 and TRBJ1-2, is DSGVTQTPKHLITATGQRVTLRCSPRSGDLSVYWYQQSLDQGLQFLIQYYNGEERAKGNILERFSAQQFPDLHSELNLSSLELGDSALYFCASSVGQKDYGYTFGSGTRLTVV.

The chain carries TRBV30 and TRBJ2-7, with TRBD1 identical over 7 bases. J lost 7 bases, V lost 3 bases, and 9 bases had no gene match. Looked up from germline, CDR1 is GTSNPN and CDR2 is SVGIG (reference sequence). The CDR3 contains 13 residues. The CDR3 DNA follows: TGTGCCTGGAGCCAGGGGGACCGTCGGGAGCAGTACTTC. Amino acid sequence: CAWSQGDRREQYF.

This rearrangement joins TRBV28 to TRBJ1-1, with a tentative D call TRBD1 (6 bases). Trimming left V 4 bases short and J 0 bases short, with 12 bases between. This CDR3 has 15 residues. Germline CDR1 reads MDHEN; CDR2 reads SYDVKM. CDR3 amino acids: CASSSPGALNTEAFF. Written as DNA, the CDR3 is TGTGCCAGCAGTTCTCCAGGGGCTTTGAACACTGAAGCTTTCTTT.

This chain links TRBV5-1 with TRBJ2-7, with 8 bases fitting TRBD1. Trimming removed 4 bases from V and 3 bases from J; junction bases left unmatched: 6. Germline CDR1 and CDR2: SGHRS and YFSETQ. CDR3 size: 14 residues. CDR3 in amino acids: CASSPGQGIYEQYF. The CDR3 DNA reads as TGCGCCAGCAGCCCCGGACAGGGAATCTACGAGCAGTACTTC.

The V and J genes are TRBV5-1 and TRBJ2-7; D gene ambiguous. The CDR3 spans 12 residues. V was cut by 0 bases and J by 6 bases, with 7 bases left in between. The germline gives CDR1 SGHRS, CDR2 YFSETQ. For the CDR3, the DNA is TGCGCCAGCAGCTTGGACCCTAGCGAGCAGTACTTC. Its protein is CASSLDPSEQYF.

The chain employs TRBV11-2 and TRBJ2-2; 9 bases match TRBD2. In germline, CDR1 is SGHAT, CDR2 FQNNGV. J was trimmed by 6 bases and V by 4 bases; bases with no gene match: 9. The CDR3 runs 16 residues. The CDR3 is CASSSRIAGEAGELFF. The CDR3 DNA reads as TGTGCCAGCAGCTCCCGAATAGCGGGAGAGGCCGGGGAGCTGTTTTTT. Filled out from reference TRBV11-2 and TRBJ2-2, the complete variable domain reads EAGVAQSPRYKIIEKRQSVAFWCNPISGHATLYWYQQILGQGPKLLIQFQNNGVVDDSQLPKDRFSAERLKGVDSTLKIQPAKLEDSAVYLCASSSRIAGEAGELFFGEGSRLTVL.

This clone was detected a few times. The chain is built from TRBV7-8 and TRBJ2-1; tentatively, D is TRBD2 (5 bases). Germline V gives CDR1 SGHVS, CDR2 FQNEAQ. The V and J ends lost 3 bases and 10 bases respectively, with 10 bases between them. CDR3 length equals 12 residues. This CDR3 reads CASSLEAGEQFF. CDR3 sequence (DNA): TGTGCCAGCAGCTTGGAGGCTGGGGAGCAGTTCTTC.

This clone was counted a single time. The rearrangement joins TRBV7-9 to TRBJ1-2; 8 bases are shared with TRBD1. The germline V gene has CDR1 SEHNR and CDR2 FQNEAQ (reference sequence). This CDR3 is built from 14 residues. V lost 8 bases, J lost 6 bases, and 11 bases stayed unmatched. CDR3 in amino acids: CASPSSDRGHGYTF. CDR3 DNA: TGTGCCAGCCCTAGCTCCGACAGGGGCCATGGCTACACCTTC.

This clone was recorded a few times. This chain links TRBV30 with TRBJ1-1; the D is unclear. The CDR3 extends over 11 amino acids. Trimming removed 3 bases at V and 7 bases at J, with 9 bases between. Germline V lookup: CDR1 GTSNPN, CDR2 SVGIG (reference sequence). CDR3 region: CAWRIGSEAFF. DNA of the CDR3: TGTGCCTGGAGGATAGGGAGTGAAGCTTTCTTT.

The J gene is TRBJ2-5, the V gene TRBV9, with D perhaps TRBD2 (5 bases). The CDR3 has 14 amino acids. V was trimmed by 0 bases and J by 5 bases, leaving 11 bases between them. CDR1 is SGDLS, CDR2 YYNGEE, per germline. The CDR3 bases are TGTGCCAGCAGCGTAGGGTCCGGGATGGAGACCCAGTACTTC. Translating gives CASSVGSGMETQYF.

The chain couples TRBV30 to TRBJ1-5, with a tentative D call TRBD1 (6 bases). V lost 6 bases and J lost 5, with 14 bases in between. The CDR3 consists of 13 residues. Germline-derived CDR1 and CDR2 are GTSNPN and SVGIG (reference sequence). The CDR3 DNA reads TGTGCCTGTGAACCACAGGGAGATCAGCCCCAGCATTTT. Amino acid sequence: CACEPQGDQPQHF.

Comment on this clone: One junction end does not reproduce the germline sequence, and a read error may be involved. The CDR3 loop is CASGTQADF. The CDR3 region has the DNA TGTGCCAGCGGGACTCAAGCCGACTTC. The rearrangement uses TRBV28 and TRBJ1-2, with D perhaps TRBD1 (5 bases). The CDR3 runs to 9 residues. The germline V gene has CDR1 MDHEN and CDR2 SYDVKM.

The V and J genes are TRBV6-5 and TRBJ1-1; D gene unclear. The CDR3 sequence is 14 residues long. Between the trimmed V and J ends, which lost 6 bases and 4 bases, there was a span of 15 bases. The germline gives CDR1 MNHEY, CDR2 SVGAGI. For the CDR3, the DNA is TGTGCCAGCAGCTCCCCAGGTGTGTTCACTGAAGCTTTCTTT. It encodes CASSSPGVFTEAFF.

The V and J genes are TRBV5-1 and TRBJ1-5; no definite D call. Germline V lookup: CDR1 SGHRS, CDR2 YFSETQ. The CDR3 loop spans 15 amino acids. V was pared by 6 bases and J by 7 bases, with 20 bases between. This chain's CDR3 is CASNTTLWAGQPQHF. In nucleotides, the CDR3 is TGCGCCAGCAACACGACGCTCTGGGCGGGACAGCCCCAGCATTTT.

This sequence joins TRBV6-5 and TRBJ2-7; 8 positions agree with TRBD2. Germline CDR1 MNHEY, CDR2 SVGAGI. Unmatched junction bases numbered 9, after V lost 4 bases and J lost 4 bases. The CDR3 runs to 15 residues. The CDR3 DNA sequence: TGTGCCAGCAGTTCACTCCCCGGGAGGGTTTACGAGCAGTACTTC. As protein: CASSSLPGRVYEQYF.

This chain uses TRBV6-5 with TRBJ1-4, with 8 positions matching TRBD1. CDR1 and CDR2 (germline): MNHEY, SVGAGI. There are 15 residues in the CDR3. J was trimmed by 5 bases and V by 5 bases; bases with no gene match: 7. Here the CDR3 reads CASSPTGQANEKLFF. For the CDR3, the DNA is TGTGCCAGCAGTCCTACGGGACAGGCAAATGAAAAACTGTTTTTT.

This chain links TRBV5-1 with TRBJ1-1; tentative D call: TRBD1 (6 bases). The V and J ends lost 2 bases and 3 bases respectively, with 11 bases between them. Germline CDR1 reads SGHRS; CDR2 reads YFSETQ. This CDR3 has 14 residues. CDR3 region: CASSLQGGDTEAFF. Here the CDR3 DNA reads TGCGCCAGCAGCTTACAGGGAGGGGACACTGAAGCTTTCTTT.

This chain links TRBV5-1 with TRBJ1-1, with D tentatively TRBD1 (5 bases). The V and J ends lost 4 bases and 1 base respectively, with 11 bases between them. Germline values: CDR1 SGHRS, CDR2 YFSETQ. The CDR3 is 14 residues long. The CDR3 loop reads CASSQHDRNTEAFF. CDR3 bases: TGCGCCAGCAGCCAACACGACAGGAACACTGAAGCTTTCTTT.

The chain has TRBV6-1 and TRBJ2-5, with D possibly matching TRBD1 (6 bases). This CDR3 region has 14 residues. Germline V lookup: CDR1 MNHNS, CDR2 SASEGT. Trimming took 4 bases from V and 1 from J, leaving 10 bases between them. In nucleotides, the CDR3 is TGTGCCAGCAGTGGTACAGGGCCCCAAGAGACCCAGTACTTC. The encoded protein is CASSGTGPQETQYF.

The V and J genes are TRBV2 and TRBJ2-1; D is unclear. The CDR3 loop spans 16 amino acids. V shed 3 bases and J shed 0 bases, with 12 bases lying between them. Germline CDR1 reads SNHLY; CDR2 reads FYNNEI. The CDR3 nucleotides read TGTGCCAGCAGTGATATCGTAGCCCTCTCCTACAATGAGCAGTTCTTC. Encoded protein: CASSDIVALSYNEQFF.

The chain employs TRBV6-4 and TRBJ2-2; unclear D gene. Germline lookup yields CDR1 MRHNA and CDR2 SNTAGT. Trimming took off 3 bases at V and 0 bases at J, with 8 bases between the two ends. CDR3 length: 15 residues. This chain's CDR3 is CASSDLVANTGELFF. Written as DNA, the CDR3 is TGTGCCAGCAGTGATCTCGTAGCGAACACCGGGGAGCTGTTTTTT.